These 14 T cell receptor beta chains came from one sample sequenced in a study of T-cell memory formation after mild COVID-19 (dated by TCRdb to the early 2020s). Library preparation used 5' RACE. Sequenced on an Illumina NovaSeq 6000. TCRdb ran its own pipeline on the public reads, namely fastp trimming at Q25 and MiXCR clone calling, and kept in-frame beta chains. Each CDR3 protein appears once, grouped with its most common genes and DNA. The sample includes around 300,000 distinct CDR3 sequences, with 13% observed a single time. Of the sample, 20% to 25% falls within the top ten clones. Material for sequencing was PBMCs or a T cell subset sorted from them (not recorded which). These receptors came from a man between 18 and 35 years old who had mild COVID-19 (a few samples of this study predate the infection). The sample titles of this study are shuffled in the database, so cell type and time point are left out; the donor was told from shared clones.

The chain uses TRBV6-6 and TRBJ2-7; weak D call: TRBD1 (5 bases). CDR3 size: 14 residues. The germline gives CDR1 MNHNY, CDR2 SVGAGI (reference sequence). V dropped 5 bases and J dropped 4 bases, with 15 bases sitting between them. CDR3 DNA sequence: TGTGCCAGCAGTCCCCTCCAGGGTAGTTACGAGCAGTACGTC. Translating it yields CASSPLQGSYEQYV.

Many counts were recorded for this clonotype. The chain carries TRBV7-2 and TRBJ2-5; D unresolved. This CDR3 is built from 14 residues. The V and J ends lost 5 bases and 2 bases respectively, with 12 bases between them. The V gene's germline CDR1 is SGHTA and CDR2 FQGNSA. CDR3 sequence reads: CASSLRTGQETQYF. The CDR3 region has the DNA TGTGCCAGCAGCCTGCGGACGGGTCAAGAGACCCAGTACTTC.

This clonotype occurred a few times. The V call is TRBV15, the J call TRBJ2-7; D possibly uses TRBD1 or TRBD2 (6 bases each). Germline assignment: CDR1 LNHNV and CDR2 YYDKDF (reference sequence). Trimming left V 1 base short and J 5 bases short, with 12 bases between. The CDR3 consists of 14 residues. In DNA form, the CDR3 reads TGTGCCACCAGCAGAGGGGGGGCGCGGGACGAGCAGTACGTC. Protein product: CATSRGGARDEQYV.

This clonotype was detected ten times or more. V usage is TRBV7-2 and J usage is TRBJ2-3, with 11 nucleotides matching TRBD1. Germline V lookup: CDR1 SGHTA, CDR2 FQGNSA. V lost 5 bases to trimming and J lost 4 bases; unmatched junction nucleotides: 5. This CDR3 contains 15 residues. CDR3 in amino acids: CASSPGQGVADTQYF. DNA of the CDR3: TGTGCCAGCAGCCCGGGACAGGGGGTCGCAGATACGCAGTATTTT.

This clonotype was recorded at least ten times. This chain connects TRBV2 to TRBJ2-5; D uncertain. V lost 1 base to trimming and J lost 14 bases, with 17 bases between them. The CDR3 sequence is 13 residues long. Germline lookup yields CDR1 SNHLY and CDR2 FYNNEI. The CDR3, as DNA: TGTGCCAGCAGTGAAGAGTGGTACCCGGTCGTATACTTC. This sequence encodes CASSEEWYPVVYF.

This clonotype was counted between two and nine times. This chain links TRBV11-2 with TRBJ2-1; the D gene is possibly TRBD1 (5 bases). Germline V gene data show CDR1 as SGHAT and CDR2 as FQNNGV. CDR3 size: 14 residues. Between the trimmed V and J ends, which lost 0 bases and 9 bases, there was a span of 12 bases. CDR3 residues: CASSLDQGVIEQFF. DNA for the CDR3: TGTGCCAGCAGCTTAGACCAGGGTGTGATTGAGCAGTTCTTC.

This clonotype showed up just a few times. The V and J genes are TRBV10-3 and TRBJ1-5; D not certain. CDR1 and CDR2 (germline): ENHRY, SYGVKD. The V end lost 0 bases, the J end lost 6 bases, and 3 bases lay between the germline ends. The CDR3 extends over 12 amino acids. CDR3 loop: CAISESRQPQHF. In DNA form, the CDR3 reads TGTGCCATCAGTGAGTCGCGTCAGCCCCAGCATTTT.

V gene TRBV2 combines with J gene TRBJ2-5; D not resolved. The germline V and J ends were trimmed by 6 bases and 5 bases, with 16 bases remaining between them. The germline V gene has CDR1 SNHLY and CDR2 FYNNEI. CDR3 length: 14 amino acids. In DNA, the CDR3 is TGTGCCAGCAGCTTTACCTCGGAAATGGAGACCCAGTACTTC. Residues: CASSFTSEMETQYF.

The sample holds many counts of this clonotype. V gene TRBV12-3 or TRBV12-4 combines with J gene TRBJ2-7; D gene ambiguous. Trimming took off 6 bases at V and 2 bases at J, with 14 bases between the two ends. This CDR3 has 14 amino acids. In DNA form, the CDR3 reads TGTGCCAGCAGCCCACCCCCTAAACCCTACGAGCAGTACTTC. Its translation: CASSPPPKPYEQYF.

This clonotype was observed once. The V and J genes are TRBV2 and TRBJ2-3, with D unclear. Between the trimmed V and J ends, which lost 3 bases and 2 bases, there was a span of 9 bases. From germline, CDR1 is SNHLY and CDR2 FYNNEI. The CDR3 is 14 residues long. This chain's CDR3 is CASSERRNTDTQYF. As DNA, the CDR3 is TGTGCCAGCAGTGAGCGCAGGAACACAGATACGCAGTATTTT.

This clonotype was picked up a small number of times. V usage is TRBV6-1 and J usage is TRBJ2-5; D might be TRBD1 (5 bases). Germline loops: CDR1 MNHNS, CDR2 SASEGT. Trimming left V 6 bases short and J 4 bases short, with 18 bases between. This CDR3 contains 15 residues. The CDR3 bases are TGTGCCAGCAGGCAGGGTCCCAACAGAGGAGAGACCCAGTACTTC. Protein product: CASRQGPNRGETQYF.

The chain combines TRBV6-2 or TRBV6-3 with TRBJ2-3, with D unresolved. Germline values: CDR1 MNHEY, CDR2 SVGEGT. V was shortened by 0 bases and J by 6 bases, with 7 bases between the two germline ends. This CDR3 has 13 amino acids. The CDR3 here is CASSYSARDTQYF. The CDR3 coding sequence is TGTGCCAGCAGTTACTCGGCGAGGGATACGCAGTATTTT.

This clonotype turned up a few times. J is TRBJ2-5 and V is TRBV20-1; perhaps TRBD1 as D (5 bases). The CDR3 covers 12 residues. Germline CDR1 reads DFQATT; CDR2 reads SNEGSKA (reference sequence). V was pared by 3 bases and J by 7 bases, with 12 bases between. The CDR3 loop reads CSARFRVGTQYF. The CDR3 bases are TGCAGTGCTAGGTTCAGGGTAGGGACCCAGTACTTC.

This clonotype was seen a handful of times. The chain uses TRBV28 and TRBJ1-1; D is possibly TRBD1 (5 bases). The V end was cut by 6 bases, the J end by 3 bases, with 11 bases between. The CDR3 has 13 residues. The germline gives CDR1 MDHEN, CDR2 SYDVKM. The CDR3 DNA reads as TGTGCCAGCAGCCCGCGGGGCTACACTGAAGCTTTCTTT. It specifies CASSPRGYTEAFF.